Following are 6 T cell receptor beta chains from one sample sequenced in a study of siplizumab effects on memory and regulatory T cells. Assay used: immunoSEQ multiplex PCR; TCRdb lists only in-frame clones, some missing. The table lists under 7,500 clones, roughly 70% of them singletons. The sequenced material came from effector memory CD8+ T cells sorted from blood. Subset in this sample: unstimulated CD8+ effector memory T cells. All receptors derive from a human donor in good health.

The CDR3 sequence is CASSEWTSGSYEQYF. Written as DNA, the CDR3 is TGTGCCAGCAGTGAATGGACTAGCGGGAGTTACGAGCAGTACTTC. The V call is TRBV6-1, the J call TRBJ2-7; TRBD2 matches at 13 bases. The CDR3 consists of 15 residues. The V and J ends lost 2 bases and 4 bases, in that order; junction bases with no gene match: 2. Germline CDR1 and CDR2: MNHNS and SASEGT.

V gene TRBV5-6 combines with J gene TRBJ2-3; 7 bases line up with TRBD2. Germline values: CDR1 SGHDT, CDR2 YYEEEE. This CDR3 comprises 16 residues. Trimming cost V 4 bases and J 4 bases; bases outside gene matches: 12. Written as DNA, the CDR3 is TGTGCCAGCAGCAGGACTATTGCGGGAGAGGCAGATACGCAGTATTTT. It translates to CASSRTIAGEADTQYF.

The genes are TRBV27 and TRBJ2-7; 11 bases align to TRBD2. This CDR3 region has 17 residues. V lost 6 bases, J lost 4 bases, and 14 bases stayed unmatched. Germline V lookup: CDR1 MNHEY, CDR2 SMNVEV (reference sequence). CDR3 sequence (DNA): TGTGCCAGCAGGGGGACTAGCGGAGGACTTATCCCATACGAGCAGTACTTC. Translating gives CASRGTSGGLIPYEQYF.

The CDR3 DNA reads as TGTGCCAGCAGCAAAGGGACTAGCGAAATCTACGAGCAGTACTTC. Translating it yields CASSKGTSEIYEQYF. V is TRBV7-9 and J is TRBJ2-7; 10 bases map to TRBD2. V lost 5 bases and J lost 3; bases outside the gene matches: 7. The CDR3 runs 15 residues. Looked up from germline, CDR1 is SEHNR and CDR2 is FQNEAQ (reference sequence).

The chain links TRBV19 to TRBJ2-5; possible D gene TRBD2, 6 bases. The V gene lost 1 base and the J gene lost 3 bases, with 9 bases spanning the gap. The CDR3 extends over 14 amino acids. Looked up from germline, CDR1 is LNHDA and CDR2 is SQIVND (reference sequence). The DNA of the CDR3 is TGTGCCAGTAGTATAGTGGGAGGCGAAGAGACCCAGTACTTC. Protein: CASSIVGGEETQYF.

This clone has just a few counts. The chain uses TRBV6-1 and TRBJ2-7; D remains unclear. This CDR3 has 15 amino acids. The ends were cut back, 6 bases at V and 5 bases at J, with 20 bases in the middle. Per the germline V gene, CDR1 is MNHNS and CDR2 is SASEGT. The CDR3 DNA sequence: TGTGCCAGCAGCCTAATGGGATCACCCCCAAACGAGCAGTACTTC. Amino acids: CASSLMGSPPNEQYF.